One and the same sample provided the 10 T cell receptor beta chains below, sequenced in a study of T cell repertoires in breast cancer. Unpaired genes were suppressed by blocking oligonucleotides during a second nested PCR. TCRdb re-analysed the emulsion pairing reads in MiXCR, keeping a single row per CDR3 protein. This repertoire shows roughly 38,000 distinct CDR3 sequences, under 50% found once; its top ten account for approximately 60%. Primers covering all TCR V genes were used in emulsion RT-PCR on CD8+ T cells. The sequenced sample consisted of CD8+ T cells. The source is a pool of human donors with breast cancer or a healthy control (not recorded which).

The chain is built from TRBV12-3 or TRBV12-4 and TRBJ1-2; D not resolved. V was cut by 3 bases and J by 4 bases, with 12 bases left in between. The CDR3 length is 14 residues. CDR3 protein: CASSFDTESYGYTF. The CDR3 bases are TGTGCCAGCAGTTTTGACACCGAAAGCTATGGCTACACCTTC.

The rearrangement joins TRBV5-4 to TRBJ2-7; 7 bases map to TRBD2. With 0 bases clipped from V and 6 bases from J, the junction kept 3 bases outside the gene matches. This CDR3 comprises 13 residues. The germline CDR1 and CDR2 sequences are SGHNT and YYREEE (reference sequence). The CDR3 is CASSLDREGEQYF. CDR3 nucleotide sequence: TGTGCCAGCAGCTTGGATAGGGAGGGCGAGCAGTACTTC. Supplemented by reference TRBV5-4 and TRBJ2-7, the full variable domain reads ETGVTQSPTHLIKTRGQQVTLRCSSQSGHNTVSWYQQALGQGPQFIFQYYREEENGRGNFPPRFSGLQFPNYSSELNVNALELDDSALYLCASSLDREGEQYFGPGTRLTVT.

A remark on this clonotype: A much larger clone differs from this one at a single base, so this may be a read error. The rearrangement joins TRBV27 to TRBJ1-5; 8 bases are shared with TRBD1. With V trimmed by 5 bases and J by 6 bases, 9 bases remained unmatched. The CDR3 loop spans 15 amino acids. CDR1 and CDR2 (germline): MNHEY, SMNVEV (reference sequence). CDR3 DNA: TGTGCCAGCAGTCAGGACAGGGCGTGGGGTCAGCCCCAGCATTTT. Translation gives CASSQDRAWGQPQHF.

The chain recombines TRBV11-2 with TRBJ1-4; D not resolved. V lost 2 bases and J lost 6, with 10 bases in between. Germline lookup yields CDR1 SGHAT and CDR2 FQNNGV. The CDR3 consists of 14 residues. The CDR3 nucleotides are TGTGCCAGCAGCTTAACGGGAACCCATGAAAAACTGTTTTTT. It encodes CASSLTGTHEKLFF.

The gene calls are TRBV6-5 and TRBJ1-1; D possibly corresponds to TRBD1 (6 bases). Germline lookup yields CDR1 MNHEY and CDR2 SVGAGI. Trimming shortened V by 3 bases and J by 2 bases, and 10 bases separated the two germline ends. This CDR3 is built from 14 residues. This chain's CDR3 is CASSYGQTNTEAFF. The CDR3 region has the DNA TGTGCCAGCAGTTATGGACAGACTAACACTGAAGCTTTCTTT.

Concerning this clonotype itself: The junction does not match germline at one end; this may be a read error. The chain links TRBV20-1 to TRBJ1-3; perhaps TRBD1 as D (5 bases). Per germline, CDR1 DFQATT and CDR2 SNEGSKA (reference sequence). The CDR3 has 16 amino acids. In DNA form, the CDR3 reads TGCGGTGCTAGATTGGCTAGGGACTCTACTGGAAACACCATATATTTT. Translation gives CGARLARDSTGNTIYF.

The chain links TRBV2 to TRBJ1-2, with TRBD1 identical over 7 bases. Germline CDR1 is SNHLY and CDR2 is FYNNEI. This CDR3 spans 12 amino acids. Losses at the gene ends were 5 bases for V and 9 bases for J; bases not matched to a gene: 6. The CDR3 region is CASSRTGVSYTF. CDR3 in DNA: TGTGCCAGCAGTAGAACAGGGGTTAGCTACACCTTC.

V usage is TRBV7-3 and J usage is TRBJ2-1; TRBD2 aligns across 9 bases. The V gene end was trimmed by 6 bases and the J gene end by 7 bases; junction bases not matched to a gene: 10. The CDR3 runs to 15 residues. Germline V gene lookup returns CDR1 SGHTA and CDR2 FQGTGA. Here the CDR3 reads CASRESSGIINEQFF. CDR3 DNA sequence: TGTGCCAGCAGGGAATCTAGCGGGATAATAAATGAGCAGTTCTTC.

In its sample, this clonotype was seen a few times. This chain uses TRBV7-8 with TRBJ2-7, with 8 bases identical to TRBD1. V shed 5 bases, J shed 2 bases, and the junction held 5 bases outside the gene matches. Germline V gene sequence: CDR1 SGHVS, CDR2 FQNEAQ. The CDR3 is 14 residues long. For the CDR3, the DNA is TGTGCCAGCAGCGCGACAGGGGCAACCTACGAGCAGTACTTC. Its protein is CASSATGATYEQYF.

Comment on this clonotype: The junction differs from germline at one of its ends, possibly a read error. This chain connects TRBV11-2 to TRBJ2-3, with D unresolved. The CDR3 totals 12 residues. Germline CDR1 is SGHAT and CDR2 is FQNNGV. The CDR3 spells CASNLVLDTQYF. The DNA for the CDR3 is TGTGCCAGCAACTTAGTGCTAGATACGCAGTATTTT. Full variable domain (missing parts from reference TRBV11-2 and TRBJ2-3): EAGVAQSPRYKIIEKRQSVAFWCNPISGHATLYWYQQILGQGPKLLIQFQNNGVVDDSQLPKDRFSAERLKGVDSTLKIQPAKLEDSAVYLCASNLVLDTQYFGPGTRLTVL.